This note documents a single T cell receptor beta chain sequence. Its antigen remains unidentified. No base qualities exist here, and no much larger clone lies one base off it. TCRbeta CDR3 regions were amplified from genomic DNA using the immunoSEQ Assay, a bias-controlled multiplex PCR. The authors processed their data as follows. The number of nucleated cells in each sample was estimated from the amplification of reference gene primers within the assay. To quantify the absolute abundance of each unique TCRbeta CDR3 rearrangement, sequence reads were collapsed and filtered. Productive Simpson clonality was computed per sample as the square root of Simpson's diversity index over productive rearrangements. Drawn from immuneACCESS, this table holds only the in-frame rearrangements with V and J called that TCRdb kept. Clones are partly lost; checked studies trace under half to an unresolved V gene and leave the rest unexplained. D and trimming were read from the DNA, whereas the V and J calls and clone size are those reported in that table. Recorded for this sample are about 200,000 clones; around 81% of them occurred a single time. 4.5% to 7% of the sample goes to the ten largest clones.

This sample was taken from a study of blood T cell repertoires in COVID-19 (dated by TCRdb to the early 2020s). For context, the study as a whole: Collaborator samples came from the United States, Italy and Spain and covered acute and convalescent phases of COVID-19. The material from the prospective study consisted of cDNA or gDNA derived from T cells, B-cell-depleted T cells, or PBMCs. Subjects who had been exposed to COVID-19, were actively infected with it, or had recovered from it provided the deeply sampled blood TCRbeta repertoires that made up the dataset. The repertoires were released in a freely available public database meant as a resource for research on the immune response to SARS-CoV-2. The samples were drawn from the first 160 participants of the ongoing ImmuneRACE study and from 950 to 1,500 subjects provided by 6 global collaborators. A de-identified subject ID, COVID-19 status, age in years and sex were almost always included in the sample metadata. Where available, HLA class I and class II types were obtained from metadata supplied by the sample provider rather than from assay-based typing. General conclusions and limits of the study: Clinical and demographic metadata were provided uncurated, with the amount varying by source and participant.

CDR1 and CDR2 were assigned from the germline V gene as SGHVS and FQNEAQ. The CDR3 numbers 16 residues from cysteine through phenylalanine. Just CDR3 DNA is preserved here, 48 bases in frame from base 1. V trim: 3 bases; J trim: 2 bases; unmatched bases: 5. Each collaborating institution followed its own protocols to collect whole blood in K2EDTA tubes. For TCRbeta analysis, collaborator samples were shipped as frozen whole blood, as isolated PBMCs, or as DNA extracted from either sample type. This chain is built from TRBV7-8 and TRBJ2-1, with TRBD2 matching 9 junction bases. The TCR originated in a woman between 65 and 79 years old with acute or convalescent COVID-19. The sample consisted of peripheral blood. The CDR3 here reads CASSFSGSSTYNEQFF. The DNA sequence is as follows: TGTGCCAGCAGCTTTAGCGGGAGTAGTACCTACAATGAGCAGTTCTTC.